This T cell receptor beta chain was captured in a study of T cells in localized non-small cell lung cancer. Clones were sequenced by immunoSEQ multiplex PCR, and TCRdb holds only the in-frame ones, with some missing. The sample includes fewer than 50,000 clones, 65% to 90% of them seen just once. There are 15 residues in the CDR3. CDR1 SGHTA and CDR2 FQGTGA come from the germline V gene. The V and J ends lost 4 bases and 10 bases, in that order; junction bases with no gene match: 15. With respect to this clone: What it binds is unknown.

Study results and limitations: A median approximately 53 of the top 100 tumor clones appeared in adjacent lung.

The clonotype comes from a man aged 35 to 69 with stage II lung adenocarcinoma. The sample consisted of PBMCs, taken before any cancer treatment. This chain connects TRBV7-3 to TRBJ2-7; TRBD1 matches 8 bases. DNA for the CDR3: TGTGCCAGCAGCTCCCAGGGTAGCGGACAGGGACATCAGTACTTC. This codes for CASSSQGSGQGHQYF.